This T cell receptor (beta chain) came from a study of T-cell reconstitution after alpha-beta-depleted transplantation in children. The CDR3 length is 15 residues. Per germline, CDR1 SGHVS and CDR2 FNYEAQ. Trimming left V 5 bases short and J 4 bases short, with 14 bases between. Unique molecular identifiers were incorporated during preparation of the TCRbeta library. TCRdb called the PCR reads again in MiXCR, with one record for every CDR3 protein. The profile shows approximately 800,000 distinct CDR3 sequences, 16% of them singletons. This clonotype was seen only a few times. The clonotype originates from a male patient under 18 who had a stem cell transplant for acute lymphoblastic leukemia, so the T cells may come from the graft donor. V usage is TRBV7-6 and J usage is TRBJ2-2, with D perhaps matching TRBD2 (6 bases). The sample in question was PBMCs, mostly from graft donor cells, obtained 360 days after TCRalphabeta/CD19-depleted stem cell transplant. The CDR3 loop is CASSHQAAGTGELFF. In DNA form, the CDR3 reads TGTGCCAGCAGCCACCAGGCAGCGGGCACCGGGGAGCTGTTTTTT.